The 23 T cell receptor beta chains below were found in one sample sequenced in a study of read filtering for tumor transcriptome and immune sequencing. Molecular barcoded adaptors covering alpha/delta and beta/gamma chains were used on approximately 400 ng RNA. TCRdb redid the calling of the reads with MiXCR, one entry per CDR3 protein. This sample has 39,000 or so distinct CDR3 sequences, with 10% to 15% found just once. Sequencing was performed on a population of CD138-negative cells sorted from bone marrow. The receptors come from a donor at least 40 years old with multiple myeloma.

This clonotype came up many times. The V and J genes are TRBV5-1 and TRBJ2-1; 10 bases match TRBD2. CDR1 and CDR2 from the germline V gene are SGHRS and YFSETQ. The V segment lost 4 bases and the J segment 1 base; nucleotides outside the gene matches: 5. CDR3 size: 16 residues. The CDR3, as DNA: TGCGCCAGCAGCGAGGGGACTAGCGTGTCCTACAATGAGCAGTTCTTC. Translation: CASSEGTSVSYNEQFF.

In the case of this clonotype: Mismatch with germline at one junction end may stem from a read error. The chain couples TRBV23-1 to TRBJ2-7, with a weak D call TRBD1 (5 bases). TRBV23-1 is given ORF status, its function remaining uncertain. The CDR3 contains 14 residues. The CDR3 here is CASSRNRCSYERYF. As DNA, the CDR3 is TGCGCCAGCAGCCGAAACAGGTGCTCCTACGAGCGGTACTTC.

This clonotype has ten or more counts. The rearrangement joins TRBV20-1 to TRBJ2-3, with D hard to call. In germline, CDR1 is DFQATT, CDR2 SNEGSKA (reference sequence). Trimming cost V 2 bases and J 6 bases, with 9 bases left between them. The CDR3 sequence is 12 residues long. The CDR3 is CSARLSSDTQYF. The CDR3 DNA reads TGCAGTGCTAGACTCAGCTCTGATACGCAGTATTTT.

This sequence joins TRBV20-1 and TRBJ2-1; a possible D gene is TRBD2 (6 bases). This CDR3 contains 15 residues. Germline values: CDR1 DFQATT, CDR2 SNEGSKA (reference sequence). The ends were cut back, 0 bases at V and 3 bases at J, with 12 bases in the middle. CDR3 sequence: CSARDTRGIYNEQFF. In DNA, the CDR3 is TGCAGTGCTAGAGATACTCGCGGGATCTACAATGAGCAGTTCTTC.

This clonotype was seen a few times. J is TRBJ2-3 and V is TRBV12-3 or TRBV12-4; D possibly corresponds to TRBD1 (5 bases). The ends were cut back, 6 bases at V and 1 base at J, with 11 bases in the middle. The CDR3 contains 14 residues. The CDR3 loop is CASRLVGGTDTQYF. The CDR3 nucleotides are TGTGCCAGCAGGTTGGTAGGGGGCACAGATACGCAGTATTTT.

This clonotype came up many times. The chain links TRBV6-5 to TRBJ2-1; 14 positions agree with TRBD2. Trimming at V came to 11 bases and at J to 8 bases, leaving 8 bases not matched to a gene. The CDR3 runs 14 residues. Germline V gene lookup returns CDR1 MNHEY and CDR2 SVGAGI. CDR3 DNA sequence: TGTGCCTCCATGGAGGGACTAGCGGGAGATGAGCAGTTCTTC. Protein product: CASMEGLAGDEQFF.

This clonotype was seen many times. The chain links TRBV7-2 to TRBJ1-5; 8 positions agree with TRBD1. From germline, CDR1 is SGHTA and CDR2 FQGNSA. The V and J ends lost 2 bases and 6 bases, in that order; junction bases with no gene match: 6. The CDR3 spans 15 residues. The CDR3 loop is CASSLQTGEGQPQHF. CDR3 DNA: TGTGCCAGCAGCTTACAGACAGGGGAGGGTCAGCCCCAGCATTTT. Using reference TRBV7-2 and TRBJ1-5 for the parts outside the CDR3, the full variable domain is GAGVSQSPSNKVTEKGKDVELRCDPISGHTALYWYRQSLGQGLEFLIYFQGNSAPDKSGLPSDRFSAERTGGSVSTLTIQRTQQEDSAVYLCASSLQTGEGQPQHFGDGTRLSIL.

This clonotype has at least ten counts. The rearrangement uses TRBV2 and TRBJ2-3; 7 nucleotides align to TRBD2. This CDR3 comprises 15 residues. CDR1 is SNHLY and CDR2 is FYNNEI in the germline V gene. Trimming at V came to 0 bases and at J to 3 bases, leaving 3 bases not matched to a gene. The CDR3 nucleotides read TGTGCCAGCAGTGAAGCGGGAGGGCCGACAGATACGCAGTATTTT. Encoded protein: CASSEAGGPTDTQYF.

This clonotype was counted at least ten times. In nucleotides, the CDR3 is TGTGCCAGCAGTTACCGGACACCTACGAACACCGGGGAGCTGTTTTTT. Translated: CASSYRTPTNTGELFF. This rearrangement joins TRBV6-5 to TRBJ2-2, with a weak D call TRBD1 (5 bases). V was trimmed by 2 bases and J by 0 bases, leaving 10 bases between them. The V gene's germline CDR1 is MNHEY and CDR2 SVGAGI. This CDR3 region has 16 residues.

This clonotype has ten or more counts. The chain links TRBV5-1 to TRBJ2-1; no clear D. CDR1 is SGHRS, CDR2 YFSETQ, per germline. This CDR3 spans 14 amino acids. Trimming took 0 bases from V and 5 from J, leaving 9 bases between them. The CDR3 sequence is CASSLGNEHNEQFF. Here the CDR3 DNA reads TGCGCCAGCAGCTTGGGGAACGAACACAATGAGCAGTTCTTC.

With regard to this clonotype: This likely traces to a read error, being one base from a far larger clone. The rearrangement links TRBV6-1 to TRBJ2-1; no clear D. The CDR3 runs 11 residues. The germline V gene has CDR1 MNHNS and CDR2 SASEGT. Trimming removed 5 bases from V and 7 bases from J, with 6 bases in between. This CDR3 reads CASSYHNEQFF. The CDR3 DNA reads as TGTGCCAGCAGTTACCATAATGAGCAGTTCTTC.

Concerning this clonotype: Relative to the germline gene, one junction end is altered; a read error may explain this. The chain links TRBV7-9 to TRBJ1-1; no clear D. This CDR3 has 13 residues. CDR1 is SEHNR, CDR2 FQNEAQ, per germline (reference sequence). The CDR3 DNA reads as TGTGCCGGCAGCCCTGGCCTGAACACCGAAGCTTTCTTT. Residues: CAGSPGLNTEAFF.

This clonotype was counted ten times or more. This rearrangement joins TRBV12-3 or TRBV12-4 to TRBJ2-1; tentatively, D is TRBD2 (6 bases). This CDR3 comprises 17 residues. The germline V and J ends were trimmed by 0 bases and 2 bases, with 14 bases remaining between them. This chain's CDR3 is CASSLAEVAEAYNEQFF. As DNA, the CDR3 is TGTGCCAGCAGTTTAGCGGAGGTAGCGGAGGCCTACAATGAGCAGTTCTTC.

A few counts support this clonotype. Possible read error: a much larger clone is one base away. The chain employs TRBV29-1 and TRBJ2-3, with D perhaps TRBD1 (6 bases). The J call is doubtful: the DNA matches TRBJ1-5 better. Germline values: CDR1 SQVTM, CDR2 ANQGSEA. The CDR3 consists of 13 residues. The CDR3 here is CSAKKRDTDTQHF. Written as DNA, the CDR3 is TGCAGCGCCAAGAAGCGGGACACAGATACGCAGCATTTT.

This clonotype was recorded many times. The V and J genes are TRBV7-9 and TRBJ2-1, with D unresolved. The CDR3 spans 12 residues. Germline values: CDR1 SEHNR, CDR2 FQNEAQ (reference sequence). V lost 6 bases and J lost 7, with 10 bases in between. This chain's CDR3 is CASRQTKNEQFF. The CDR3 DNA reads TGTGCCAGCAGGCAAACTAAGAATGAGCAGTTCTTC. The whole variable domain, remainder taken from reference TRBV7-9 and TRBJ2-1, is DTGVSQNPRHKITKRGQNVTFRCDPISEHNRLYWYRQTLGQGPEFLTYFQNEAQLEKSRLLSDRFSAERPKGSFSTLEIQRTEQGDSAMYLCASRQTKNEQFFGPGTRLTVL.

This clonotype was seen repeatedly, ten times or more. The V and J genes are TRBV20-1 and TRBJ2-7; 8 bases are shared with TRBD2. CDR3 size: 14 residues. CDR1 DFQATT and CDR2 SNEGSKA come from the germline V gene (reference sequence). V dropped 5 bases and J dropped 3; count of bases not matched to a gene: 9. CDR3 protein: CSAGTAGGDYEQYF. CDR3 DNA: TGCAGTGCTGGGACCGCGGGGGGCGACTACGAGCAGTACTTC.

The V call is TRBV6-6, the J call TRBJ2-1, with D unclear. Trimming took off 0 bases at V and 4 bases at J, with 4 bases between the two ends. CDR3 length: 13 amino acids. Germline lookup yields CDR1 MNHNY and CDR2 SVGAGI (reference sequence). CDR3 in amino acids: CASSYSAYNEQFF. In nucleotides, the CDR3 is TGTGCCAGCAGTTACTCGGCTTACAATGAGCAGTTCTTC.

V gene TRBV5-4 combines with J gene TRBJ2-1, with 9 positions matching TRBD2. CDR3 length equals 14 residues. The trim removed 4 bases at V and 7 bases at J, leaving 6 bases unmatched. In germline, CDR1 is SGHNT, CDR2 YYREEE (reference sequence). The CDR3 here is CASSTKTSGNEQFF. In DNA, the CDR3 is TGTGCCAGCAGCACGAAGACTAGCGGTAATGAGCAGTTCTTC.

The rearrangement joins TRBV11-1 to TRBJ2-3, with D possibly TRBD2 on 5 matching bases. This CDR3 is built from 15 residues. Germline lookup yields CDR1 SGHAT and CDR2 FQDESV (reference sequence). Trimming removed 5 bases from V and 11 bases from J, with 23 bases in between. CDR3 nucleotide sequence: TGTGCCAGCAGCATACTAGGAAACTCCGTTCATAGGCAGTATTTT. Protein: CASSILGNSVHRQYF.

There are many counts of this clonotype. The chain has TRBV7-8 and TRBJ2-1, with a tentative D call TRBD2 (5 bases). This CDR3 is built from 15 residues. CDR1 is SGHVS and CDR2 is FQNEAQ in the germline V gene. V shed 5 bases and J shed 6 bases, with 17 bases lying between them. For the CDR3, the DNA is TGTGCCAGCAGCCCCCATCGGGAATCGGGCAATGAGCAGTTCTTC. It translates to CASSPHRESGNEQFF.

Comments on this clonotype: Just one base apart from a much larger clone, this may be a read error. This rearrangement joins TRBV7-2 to TRBJ2-7, with D unclear. Germline CDR1 SGHTA, CDR2 FQGNSA. Trimming removed 4 bases at V and 3 bases at J, with 7 bases between. The CDR3 sequence is 12 residues long. CDR3 protein: CASSYGNYEQYF. DNA of the CDR3: TGTGCCAGCAGCTACGGTAACTACGAGCAGTACTTC.

In this sample, this clonotype turned up many times. The CDR3 is CASGEGAKETQYF. The CDR3, as DNA: TGTGCCAGCGGAGAGGGAGCCAAAGAGACCCAGTACTTC. The rearrangement uses TRBV28 and TRBJ2-5, with D perhaps matching TRBD2 (5 bases). Trimming stripped 8 bases from V and 3 bases from J, with 13 bases between. The germline V gene encodes CDR1 MDHEN and CDR2 SYDVKM. This CDR3 contains 13 residues.

In its sample, this clonotype was seen many times. This sequence joins TRBV29-1 and TRBJ2-5; 11 nucleotides agree with TRBD1. V shed 6 bases and J 4 bases; nucleotides not matched to a gene: 4. Per the germline V gene, CDR1 is SQVTM and CDR2 is ANQGSEA. CDR3 size: 13 residues. CDR3 bases: TGCAGCGTCGGAGGGACAGGGGGAGAGACCCAGTACTTC. It codes for CSVGGTGGETQYF.